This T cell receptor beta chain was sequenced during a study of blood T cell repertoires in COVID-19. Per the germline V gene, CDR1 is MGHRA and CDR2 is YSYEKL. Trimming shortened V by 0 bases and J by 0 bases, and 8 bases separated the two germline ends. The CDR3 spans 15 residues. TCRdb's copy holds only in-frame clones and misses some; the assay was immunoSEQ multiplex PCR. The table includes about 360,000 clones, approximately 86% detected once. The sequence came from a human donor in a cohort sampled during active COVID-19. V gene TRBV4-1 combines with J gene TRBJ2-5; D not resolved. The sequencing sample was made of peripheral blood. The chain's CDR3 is CASSQDITDQETQYF. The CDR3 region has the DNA TGCGCCAGCAGCCAAGATATAACAGACCAAGAGACCCAGTACTTC.